This T cell receptor beta chain comes out of a study of siplizumab effects on memory and regulatory T cells. Over a period of around six days at 37 degrees C, the mixed lymphocyte reaction cells were cocultured. Study observations and caveats: The diversity of naive T cells seemed greater than that of memory cells, and their alloresponse contribution seemed major.

Measured with immunoSEQ multiplex PCR; TCRdb has only the in-frame clones, and not every one. The sample shows about 13,000 clones, around 49% of them seen only once. The CDR3 has 16 residues. V lost 2 bases, J lost 4 bases, and 15 bases lay in between. Germline loops: CDR1 ENHRY, CDR2 SYGVKD. As regards this clone: Its target is unknown.

Sequenced sample: CFSE-low (dividing) CD4+ T cells sorted from an allogeneic mixed lymphocyte reaction. This sequence was found in a human donor in good health; the cells came from an allogeneic mixed lymphocyte reaction. The chain joins TRBV10-3 to TRBJ1-3; D is uncertain. The CDR3 region has the DNA TGTGCCATCAGTGAGGCGGGAACAGCAAACGGAAACACCATATATTTT. Its protein product is CAISEAGTANGNTIYF.